This T cell receptor beta chain was sequenced during a study of blood T cell repertoires in COVID-19. Germline V CDR1 and CDR2: SEHNR, FQNEAQ (reference sequence). The ends were cut back, 0 bases at V and 0 bases at J, with 11 bases in the middle. There are 16 residues in the CDR3. Sequencing was performed with immunoSEQ multiplex PCR; in TCRdb, only in-frame clones are kept and a portion is missing. The sample consists of tens of thousands of clones, 70% to 90% of them appearing once. Sequencing was carried out using peripheral blood. This rearrangement joins TRBV7-9 to TRBJ1-2; the D gene is possibly TRBD1 (5 bases). This TCR was sampled from a woman of 80 years or more with COVID-19, enrolled during active disease. The CDR3 sequence: CASSLARTKANYGYTF. DNA for the CDR3: TGTGCCAGCAGCTTAGCTAGGACAAAGGCTAACTATGGCTACACCTTC.